This T cell receptor beta chain was retrieved from a study of shared clonotypes between healthy human individuals. Study findings and constraints: Specimens sampled were limited to blood, with tissue repertoires likely differing.

Remarks on this clone: Its antigen is unidentified.

Germline CDR1 LNHNV, CDR2 YYDKDF (reference sequence). The V and J ends lost 0 bases and 6 bases respectively, with 11 bases between them. The CDR3 extends over 15 amino acids. Negatively enriched CD4+ T cells were divided by CD45RA into naive and memory. It was across several immunoSEQ plates that each subset's genomic DNA was evenly split. TCRdb's copy holds only in-frame clones and misses some; the assay was immunoSEQ multiplex PCR. The sample lists about 1.1 million clones, 60% to 80% seen once, with almost 0.9% in the top ten. The rearrangement uses TRBV15 and TRBJ1-4, with D unresolved. The clonotype was recovered from a man younger than 35 in good health. Some clones in this sample may be carry-over from other donors' samples. Source material: memory CD4+ T cells from PBMCs. Subset meaning: CD45RA-negative fraction. CDR3 in DNA: TGTGCCACCAGCAGAGATACGGTGGGCCATGAAAAACTGTTTTTT. This codes for CATSRDTVGHEKLFF.